Listed below are T cell receptor beta chains from one sample, sequenced in a study of early T cells in non-severe SARS-CoV-2 infection. TCRdb recomputed calls from the 5' RACE reads with MiXCR, one row per CDR3 protein. The sample carries just over 95,000 distinct CDR3 sequences, approximately 9.9% recorded once. The sequences come from whole blood, collected at baseline. The receptors come from an adult who was a healthcare worker with PCR-confirmed SARS-CoV-2 infection or an uninfected control (not recorded which). The CDR3 runs from the conserved cysteine through the conserved F or W. Where a row states a size, it is once, few, many or the class of an expanded clone; other rows omit it.

few,TRBV6-1,TRBJ1-1,CASRKGQEDKAFF
many,TRBV18,TRBJ1-1,CASSPLTGRGDTEAFF
NA,TRBV6-2/TRBV6-3,TRBJ2-1,CASSYSWEGRKNEQFF
NA,TRBV2,TRBJ2-7,CASTNGQYYEQYF
many,TRBV6-5,TRBJ1-2,CASSTTGALSFTHGYTF
few,TRBV7-9,TRBJ1-1,CASTLLTGADTEAFF
many,TRBV24-1,TRBJ2-2,CATSDTRLAGTGELFF
few,TRBV4-2,TRBJ2-7,CASSQENRGSYEQYF
NA,TRBV10-3,TRBJ1-4,CAISGDSNGEKLFF
many,TRBV4-1,TRBJ2-1,CASSQDPTSGRREQFF
few,TRBV4-3,TRBJ2-3,CASSQDGGREGSTQYF
few,TRBV5-4,TRBJ2-7,CASSLEGGGTYEQYF
NA,TRBV18,TRBJ1-6,CASSLPVTNSPLHF
NA,TRBV13,TRBJ2-7,CASSLSHSTHSYEQYF
NA,TRBV10-2,TRBJ2-3,CASSERTYTSTDTQYF